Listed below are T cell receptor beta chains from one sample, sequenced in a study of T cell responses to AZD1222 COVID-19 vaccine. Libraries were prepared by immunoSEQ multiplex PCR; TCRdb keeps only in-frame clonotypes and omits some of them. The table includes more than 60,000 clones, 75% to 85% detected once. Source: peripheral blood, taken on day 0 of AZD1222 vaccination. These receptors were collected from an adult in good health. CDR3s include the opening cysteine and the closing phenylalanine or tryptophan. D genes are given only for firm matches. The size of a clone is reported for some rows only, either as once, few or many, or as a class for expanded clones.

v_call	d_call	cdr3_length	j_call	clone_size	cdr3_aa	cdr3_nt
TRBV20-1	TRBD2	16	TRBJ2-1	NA	CSASFAAGVNYNEQFF	TGCAGTGCTAGTTTTGCGGCGGGAGTAAACTACAATGAGCAGTTCTTC
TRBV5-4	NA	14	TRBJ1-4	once	CASSLGAGDEKLFF	TGTGCCAGCAGCTTGGGAGCGGGAGACGAAAAACTGTTTTTT
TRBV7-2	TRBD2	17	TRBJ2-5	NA	CASSLSGRNHLGETQYF	TGTGCCAGCAGCTTAAGCGGGAGGAACCATTTAGGGGAGACCCAGTACTTC
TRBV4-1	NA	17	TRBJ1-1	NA	CASSQERRRGRGTEAFF	TGCGCCAGCAGCCAAGAAAGAAGACGAGGGAGGGGCACTGAAGCTTTCTTT
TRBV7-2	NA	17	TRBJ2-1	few	CASSKKTGTRDYNEQFF	TGTGCCAGCAGCAAAAAGACCGGGACCCGGGACTACAATGAGCAGTTCTTC
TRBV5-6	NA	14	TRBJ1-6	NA	CASSGRGGNSPLHF	TGTGCCAGCAGCGGCAGGGGTGGGAATTCACCCCTCCACTTT
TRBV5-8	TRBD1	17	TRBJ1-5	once	CASSLHGLGTGNQPQHF	TGTGCCAGCAGCCTTCACGGCCTTGGGACAGGAAATCAGCCCCAGCATTTT
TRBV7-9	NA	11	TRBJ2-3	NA	CASSPQPTQYF	TGTGCCAGCAGCCCGCAGCCTACGCAGTATTTT
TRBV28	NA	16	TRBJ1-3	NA	CASSPSPRGPRNTIYF	TGTGCCAGCAGTCCCTCCCCGAGGGGTCCTAGAAACACCATATATTTT
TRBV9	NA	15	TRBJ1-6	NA	CASSPRGGGNSPLHF	TGTGCCAGCTCCCCCCGAGGGGGAGGTAATTCACCCCTCCACTTT
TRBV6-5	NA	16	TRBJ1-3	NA	CASSYSAGDGRNTIYF	TGTGCCAGCAGTTACTCTGCGGGTGACGGAAGAAACACCATATATTTT
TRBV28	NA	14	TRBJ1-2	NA	CASSLVSPRYGYTF	TGTGCCAGCAGTTTGGTGTCTCCGAGGTATGGCTACACCTTC
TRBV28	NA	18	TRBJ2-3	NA	CASSLLKLQGGGTDTQYF	TGTGCCAGCAGTTTATTAAAACTACAGGGGGGGGGCACAGATACGCAGTATTTT
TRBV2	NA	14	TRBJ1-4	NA	CASSEAGGDEKLFF	TGTGCCAGCAGTGAAGCTGGGGGGGATGAAAAACTGTTTTTT
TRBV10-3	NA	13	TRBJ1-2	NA	CAISERGHYGYTF	TGTGCCATCAGTGAGAGAGGGCACTATGGCTACACCTTC
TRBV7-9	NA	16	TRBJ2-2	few	CASSLIRGANTGELFF	TGTGCCAGCAGCTTAATCCGGGGCGCGAACACCGGGGAGCTGTTTTTT
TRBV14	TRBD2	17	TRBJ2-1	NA	CASSPRILAGTRNEQFF	TGTGCCAGCAGCCCAAGGATACTAGCGGGAACGAGGAATGAGCAGTTCTTC
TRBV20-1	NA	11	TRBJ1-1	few	CSASRTFEAFF	TGCAGTGCTAGTCGGACATTTGAAGCTTTCTTT
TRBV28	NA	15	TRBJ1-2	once	CASSMFRGEVYGYTF	TGTGCCAGCAGTATGTTTAGGGGCGAAGTGTACGGCTACACCTTC
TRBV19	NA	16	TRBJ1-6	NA	CASSSRGYSYNSPLHF	TGTGCCAGTAGTTCCCGAGGGTACTCCTATAATTCACCCCTCCACTTT
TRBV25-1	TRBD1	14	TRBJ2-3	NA	CASSPDRGTDTQYF	TGTGCCAGCAGCCCGGACAGGGGGACAGATACGCAGTATTTT
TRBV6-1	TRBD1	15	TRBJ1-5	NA	CASSEAHRGNQPQHF	TGTGCCAGCAGTGAAGCGCACAGGGGGAACCAGCCCCAGCATTTT
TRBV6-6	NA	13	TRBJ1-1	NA	CASDNFLNTEAFF	TGTGCCAGCGACAACTTTCTGAACACTGAAGCTTTCTTT
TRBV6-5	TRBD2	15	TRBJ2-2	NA	CASNRLAGILEELFF	TGTGCCAGCAATAGACTAGCGGGGATATTGGAGGAGCTGTTTTTT
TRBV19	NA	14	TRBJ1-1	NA	CASSIRLGETEAFF	TGTGCCAGTAGTATAAGACTCGGTGAAACTGAAGCTTTCTTT
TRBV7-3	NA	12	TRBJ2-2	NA	CASSPNTGELFF	TGTGCCAGCAGCCCGAACACCGGGGAGCTGTTTTTT
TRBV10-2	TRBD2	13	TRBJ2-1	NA	CASRTSGDDEQFF	TGCGCCAGCAGGACTAGCGGGGATGATGAGCAGTTCTTC
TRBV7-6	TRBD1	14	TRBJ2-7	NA	CASSSGQGVDEQYF	TGTGCCAGCAGCTCGGGACAGGGGGTCGACGAGCAGTACTTC
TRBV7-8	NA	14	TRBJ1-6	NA	CASSLAYSNSPLHF	TGTGCCAGCAGCTTAGCCTACTCTAATTCACCCCTCCACTTT
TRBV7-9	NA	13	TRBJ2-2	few	CASSLATAEELFF	TGTGCCAGCAGCTTGGCCACAGCGGAGGAGCTGTTTTTT
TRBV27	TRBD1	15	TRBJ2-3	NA	CASSFVTGGLDTQYF	TGTGCCAGCAGTTTCGTGACAGGGGGATTAGATACGCAGTATTTT
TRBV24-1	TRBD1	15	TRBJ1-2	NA	CATSDGDRGNYGYTF	TGTGCCACCAGTGATGGGGACAGGGGTAACTATGGCTACACCTTC
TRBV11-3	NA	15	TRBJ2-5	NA	CASNSYLGGSETQYF	TGTGCCAGCAACTCCTACCTTGGGGGGTCGGAGACCCAGTACTTC
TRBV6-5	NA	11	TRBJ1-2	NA	CASSLNYGYTF	TGTGCCAGCAGTCTTAACTATGGCTACACCTTC
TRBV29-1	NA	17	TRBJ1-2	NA	CSVWGRIPGITVPGYTF	TGCAGCGTTTGGGGACGAATACCGGGAATCACAGTTCCTGGCTACACCTTC
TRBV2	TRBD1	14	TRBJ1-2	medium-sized	CASSGTGKADGYTF	TGTGCCAGCAGCGGGACAGGCAAGGCGGATGGCTACACCTTC
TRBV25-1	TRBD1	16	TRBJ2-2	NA	CASSVNRGPNTGELFF	TGTGCCAGCAGTGTAAACAGGGGACCGAACACCGGGGAGCTGTTTTTT
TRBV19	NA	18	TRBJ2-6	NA	CASSIASLSVSGANVLTF	TGTGCCAGTAGTATAGCAAGTTTATCGGTCTCTGGGGCCAACGTCCTGACTTTC
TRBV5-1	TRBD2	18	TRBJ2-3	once	CASSEQGLAGSSTDTQYF	TGCGCCAGCAGCGAACAGGGACTAGCGGGGTCTAGCACAGATACGCAGTATTTT